Presented here are 24 T cell receptor beta chains from one specimen sequenced in a study of T cell responses to AZD1222 COVID-19 vaccine. TCRdb's table, derived via immunoSEQ multiplex PCR, lists solely in-frame clones and lacks some. The sample gives 100,000 to 150,000 clones, around 87% of which show up once; roughly 10% is in the top ten. This sample comprised peripheral blood, obtained on day 0 of AZD1222 vaccination. The receptors derive from an adult in good health.

The rearrangement links TRBV5-5 to TRBJ2-3; D is unresolved. The CDR3 loop spans 13 amino acids. Trimming stripped 1 base from V and 4 bases from J, with 7 bases between. Per germline, CDR1 SGHKS and CDR2 YYEKEE (reference sequence). CDR3 residues: CASSLLGSDTQYF. CDR3 in DNA: TGTGCCAGCAGCTTGCTGGGATCAGATACGCAGTATTTT.

The chain has TRBV19 and TRBJ1-2; D unclear. Germline loops: CDR1 LNHDA, CDR2 SQIVND (reference sequence). The V end lost 4 bases, the J end lost 1 base, and 13 bases lay between the germline ends. This CDR3 region has 15 residues. CDR3 protein: CASSSPAGGNYGYTF. DNA for the CDR3: TGTGCCAGTAGTAGCCCGGCCGGCGGTAACTATGGCTACACCTTC. The complete variable domain, with remaining parts taken from reference TRBV19 and TRBJ1-2, reads DGGITQSPKYLFRKEGQNVTLSCEQNLNHDAMYWYRQDPGQGLRLIYYSQIVNDFQKGDIAEGYSVSREKKESFPLTVTSAQKNPTAFYLCASSSPAGGNYGYTFGSGTRLTVV.

The genes are TRBV19 and TRBJ1-6; 8 bases line up with TRBD1. Germline CDR1 reads LNHDA; CDR2 reads SQIVND (reference sequence). This CDR3 comprises 15 residues. V lost 7 bases to trimming and J lost 7 bases; unmatched junction nucleotides: 9. The CDR3 DNA is TGTGCCAGTACCAGGACAGGGTTCATGAATTCACCCCTCCACTTT. Its translation is CASTRTGFMNSPLHF.

J is TRBJ1-5 and V is TRBV3-1 (or the pseudogene TRBV3-2); D is ambiguous. This CDR3 is built from 14 residues. Germline lookup yields CDR1 LGHDT and CDR2 YNNKEL (reference sequence). Trimming shortened V by 3 bases and J by 1 base, and 7 bases separated the two germline ends. CDR3 region: CASSQTLSNQPQHF. The CDR3 bases are TGTGCCAGCAGCCAGACCCTAAGCAATCAGCCCCAGCATTTT.

The chain uses TRBV6-6 and TRBJ1-4, with D perhaps TRBD1 (6 bases). CDR1 and CDR2 (germline): MNHNY, SVGAGI (reference sequence). V lost 5 bases, J lost 8 bases, and 18 bases lay in between. The CDR3 runs 15 residues. The CDR3 DNA is TGTGCCAGCAGTCAAATCTCCGGGGGCGAGGAAAAACTGTTTTTT. It codes for CASSQISGGEEKLFF.

The chain uses TRBV4-1 and TRBJ1-1; TRBD1 matches at 7 bases. The V and J ends lost 11 bases and 3 bases, in that order; junction bases with no gene match: 9. This CDR3 is 13 amino acids long. Germline assignment: CDR1 MGHRA and CDR2 YSYEKL. CDR3 coding DNA: TGCGCCCCGGGCGAGGGGGCCCACACTGAAGCTTTCTTT. Its protein is CAPGEGAHTEAFF.

This chain uses TRBV19 with TRBJ2-7, with D possibly being TRBD1 or TRBD2 (5 bases each). V lost 8 bases and J 2 bases, leaving 10 bases between the germline ends. Germline CDR1 and CDR2: LNHDA and SQIVND (reference sequence). The CDR3 loop spans 12 amino acids. CDR3 DNA sequence: TGTGCCAGTGGGACGGCTGCCTACGAGCAGTACTTC. It specifies CASGTAAYEQYF.

The rearrangement joins TRBV7-3 to TRBJ2-1; 12 nucleotides match TRBD2. The CDR3 extends over 15 amino acids. V lost 1 base and J lost 7; bases outside the gene matches: 2. Germline-derived CDR1 and CDR2 are SGHTA and FQGTGA. The CDR3 nucleotides are TGTGCCAGCAGCTTAAGCGGGACTAGCGGGAATGAGCAGTTCTTC. This gives the protein CASSLSGTSGNEQFF.

The rearrangement links TRBV5-5 to TRBJ1-5; 7 bases are shared with TRBD1. The CDR3 contains 15 residues. CDR1 and CDR2 from the germline V gene are SGHKS and YYEKEE (reference sequence). Losses at the gene ends were 0 bases for V and 3 bases for J; bases not matched to a gene: 3. In nucleotides, the CDR3 is TGTGCCAGCAGCTTGGGAGAGGGGGCCAATCAGCCCCAGCATTTT. Amino acids: CASSLGEGANQPQHF.

The V and J genes are TRBV7-3 and TRBJ2-1; D gene unclear. This CDR3 has 15 amino acids. V was clipped by 3 bases and J by 0 bases, with 9 bases between them. In germline, CDR1 is SGHTA, CDR2 FQGTGA. CDR3 sequence reads: CASSLGPSSYNEQFF. The CDR3 DNA follows: TGTGCCAGCAGCTTGGGCCCAAGCTCCTACAATGAGCAGTTCTTC.

The CDR3 nucleotides read TGTGCCAGCAGCTTAGTTACGGGTCCGATGGCTGGGGCCAACGTCCTGACTTTC. Protein product: CASSLVTGPMAGANVLTF. The chain has TRBV7-2 and TRBJ2-6; D is undetermined. This CDR3 is built from 18 residues. V shed 1 base and J shed 2 bases, with 15 bases lying between them. Looked up from germline, CDR1 is SGHTA and CDR2 is FQGNSA.

The V and J genes are TRBV14 and TRBJ2-3, with 8 bases fitting TRBD2. The V gene's germline CDR1 is SGHDN and CDR2 FVKESK. This CDR3 spans 16 amino acids. With 2 bases clipped from V and 3 bases from J, the junction kept 7 bases outside the gene matches. The CDR3: CASSQLVRGGTDTQYF. The DNA for the CDR3 is TGTGCCAGCAGCCAACTGGTCCGGGGGGGGACAGATACGCAGTATTTT. Full variable domain (missing parts from reference TRBV14 and TRBJ2-3): EAGVTQFPSHSVIEKGQTVTLRCDPISGHDNLYWYRRVMGKEIKFLLHFVKESKQDESGMPNNRFLAERTGGTYSTLKVQPAELEDSGVYFCASSQLVRGGTDTQYFGPGTRLTVL.

For this clone: The junction differs from germline at one of its ends, possibly a read error. The chain is built from TRBV7-3 and TRBJ2-2; D gene ambiguous. Germline CDR1 reads SGHTA; CDR2 reads FQGTGA. The CDR3 is 15 residues long. DNA for the CDR3: TGTGCCAGCAGCCTAACGGGTGGCGGAACCGGGGAGCTGTTTTTT. Translation: CASSLTGGGTGELFF.

The chain employs TRBV2 and TRBJ2-2; 12 bases agree with TRBD2. Trimming at V came to 6 bases and at J to 6 bases, leaving 11 bases not matched to a gene. This CDR3 has 17 amino acids. Germline CDR1 reads SNHLY; CDR2 reads FYNNEI. This CDR3 reads CASRQRLAGVSAGELFF. The CDR3, as DNA: TGTGCCAGCAGACAGAGACTAGCGGGAGTCTCGGCCGGGGAGCTGTTTTTT.

This chain links TRBV29-1 with TRBJ2-1; 10 positions agree with TRBD2. V lost 7 bases, J lost 2 bases, and 8 bases stayed unmatched. This CDR3 is 15 amino acids long. In germline, CDR1 is SQVTM, CDR2 ANQGSEA. CDR3 region: CSALLAGLPYNEQFF. The CDR3 nucleotides are TGCAGCGCCCTACTAGCGGGGCTTCCCTACAATGAGCAGTTCTTC.

V is TRBV7-9 and J is TRBJ1-1; D is ambiguous. The germline V gene has CDR1 SEHNR and CDR2 FQNEAQ (reference sequence). The germline V and J ends were trimmed by 3 bases and 3 bases, with 11 bases remaining between them. The CDR3 is 14 amino acids. CDR3 sequence: CASSLRDEDTEAFF. The CDR3 DNA is TGTGCCAGCAGCTTGAGAGACGAAGACACTGAAGCTTTCTTT.

There are a few counts of this clone. The chain is built from TRBV6-5 and TRBJ1-5; 8 positions match TRBD1. The CDR3 is 13 amino acids. The germline V gene has CDR1 MNHEY and CDR2 SVGAGI. V shed 3 bases, J shed 15 bases, and the junction held 10 bases outside the gene matches. CDR3 sequence reads: CASSYSLGQGMHF. The CDR3 coding sequence is TGTGCCAGCAGTTATTCGCTTGGACAGGGAATGCATTTT.

V usage is TRBV30 and J usage is TRBJ1-1; D call uncertain. Germline-derived CDR1 and CDR2 are GTSNPN and SVGIG (reference sequence). This CDR3 has 15 residues. Trimming removed 2 bases from V and 4 bases from J, with 17 bases in between. This CDR3 reads CAWSRARWRGTEAFF. The CDR3 DNA reads TGTGCCTGGAGTAGGGCAAGGTGGCGCGGCACTGAAGCTTTCTTT.

Turning to this clone: The same CDR3 arises from other DNA sequences in this sample as well. This chain links TRBV28 with TRBJ1-5; D is uncertain. CDR1 and CDR2 (germline): MDHEN, SYDVKM. The length of the CDR3 is 13 residues. Deletions cut 2 bases from V and 4 bases from J, with 6 bases between. The CDR3 sequence: CASSLPGNQPQHF. The CDR3 DNA sequence: TGTGCCAGCAGTTTACCCGGGAATCAGCCCCAGCATTTT. The variable domain in full, completed from reference TRBV28 and TRBJ1-5, reads DVKVTQSSRYLVKRTGEKVFLECVQDMDHENMFWYRQDPGLGLRLIYFSYDVKMKEKGDIPEGYSVSREKKERFSLILESASTNQTSMYLCASSLPGNQPQHFGDGTRLSIL.

DNA for the CDR3: TGTGCCAGCAGCTCACAGGAAGATCAGCCCCAGCATTTT. Translation: CASSSQEDQPQHF. The chain carries TRBV11-2 and TRBJ1-5, with a weak D call TRBD1 (5 bases). V was trimmed by 4 bases and J by 5 bases, leaving 9 bases between them. The CDR3 sequence is 13 residues long. Per the germline V gene, CDR1 is SGHAT and CDR2 is FQNNGV.

V usage is TRBV14 and J usage is TRBJ2-5; 13 bases are shared with TRBD2. The V gene's germline CDR1 is SGHDN and CDR2 FVKESK. With V trimmed by 4 bases and J by 2 bases, 7 bases remained unmatched. The CDR3 loop spans 17 amino acids. The CDR3 loop is CASSPPRTSGRQETQYF. DNA for the CDR3: TGTGCCAGCAGCCCCCCCCGGACTAGCGGGAGACAAGAGACCCAGTACTTC.

This chain uses TRBV13 with TRBJ1-3; the match to TRBD1 covers 11 bases. The CDR3 is 16 amino acids. In germline, CDR1 is PRHDT, CDR2 FYEKMQ (reference sequence). Trimming took 5 bases from V and 2 from J; bases not matched to a gene: 5. This chain's CDR3 is CASSRTGGATGNTIYF. CDR3 nucleotides: TGTGCCAGCAGCCGGACAGGGGGCGCAACTGGAAACACCATATATTTT. Looking up the rest from reference TRBV13 and TRBJ1-3 gives the full variable domain: AAGVIQSPRHLIKEKRETATLKCYPIPRHDTVYWYQQGPGQDPQFLISFYEKMQSDKGSIPDRFSAQQFSDYHSELNMSSLELGDSALYFCASSRTGGATGNTIYFGEGSWLTVV.

A single count supports this clone. The chain employs TRBV6-5 and TRBJ2-1; TRBD2 agrees at 10 bases. The CDR3 is made up of 15 amino acids. V lost 5 bases and J lost 9; bases outside the gene matches: 10. Germline CDR1 and CDR2: MNHEY and SVGAGI. This CDR3 reads CASSPSGGPRGEQFF. CDR3 nucleotide sequence: TGTGCCAGCAGTCCTAGCGGGGGCCCCAGGGGTGAGCAGTTCTTC.

The CDR3 DNA sequence: TGCGCCAGCAGCTTCGAGTTCTATGGCTACACCTTC. Protein sequence: CASSFEFYGYTF. This chain uses TRBV5-1 with TRBJ1-2; no definite D call. Per the germline V gene, CDR1 is SGHRS and CDR2 is YFSETQ. CDR3 length: 12 residues. Trimming cost V 2 bases and J 4 bases, with 6 bases left between them. Using reference TRBV5-1 and TRBJ1-2 for the parts outside the CDR3, the full variable domain is KAGVTQTPRYLIKTRGQQVTLSCSPISGHRSVSWYQQTPGQGLQFLFEYFSETQRNKGNFPGRFSGRQFSNSRSEMNVSTLELGDSALYLCASSFEFYGYTFGSGTRLTVV.